The 7 T cell receptor beta chains presented below share a single source sample, sequenced in a study of T cells in Graves' hyperthyroidism and ophthalmopathy (dated by TCRdb to about 2019). The library came from multiplex PCR. The run used an Illumina HiSeq 2000. The TCR beta CDR3 regions were amplified from the RNA transcripts. A first-round RT-PCR of the TCR CDR3 used the HTBI primer set with the Qiagen OneStep RT-PCR kit. The public reads were run again by TCRdb, first through fastp at Q25 and then through MiXCR, and only productive beta chains were kept. Each CDR3 protein gets just one entry, which takes the most common genes and DNA from the rows behind it. A total of hundreds of thousands of distinct CDR3 sequences appear in this sample, 15% to 17% of them only once. The ten most abundant clones make up 7.5% to 8% of the sample. The specimen sequenced was blood. These receptors all come from a woman younger than 35 with Graves' hyperthyroidism.

This chain connects TRBV15 to TRBJ1-1, with TRBD1 matching 9 bases. The ends lost 2 bases at V and 7 bases at J; junction bases unmatched: 5. Germline CDR1 and CDR2: LNHNV and YYDKDF (reference sequence). The CDR3 runs 14 residues. CDR3 DNA sequence: TGTGCCACCAGCAGACCCGGACAGGGGAATGAAGCTTTCTTT. This codes for CATSRPGQGNEAFF.

This chain joins TRBV4-1 and TRBJ1-1; D not certain. V lost 5 bases and J 6 bases, leaving 13 bases between the germline ends. The CDR3 has 13 amino acids. Germline values: CDR1 MGHRA, CDR2 YSYEKL. CDR3 sequence (DNA): TGCGCCAGCAGCATCCGCCTCGTCGCTGAAGCTTTCTTT. It codes for CASSIRLVAEAFF.

The chain joins TRBV12-3 or TRBV12-4 to TRBJ1-1, with D possibly matching TRBD1 (5 bases). Trimming cost V 3 bases and J 1 base, with 21 bases left between them. The CDR3 is 18 residues long. CDR3 residues: CASSFEISDSLKNTEAFF. The CDR3 DNA follows: TGTGCCAGCAGTTTTGAGATTAGCGACAGTCTCAAGAACACTGAAGCTTTCTTT.

This clonotype was counted once. This sequence joins TRBV27 and TRBJ2-5, with TRBD1 matching 11 bases. V lost 6 bases to trimming and J lost 4 bases; unmatched junction nucleotides: 10. CDR1 is MNHEY and CDR2 is SMNVEV in the germline V gene (reference sequence). This CDR3 has 16 residues. CDR3 loop: CASSDWTGGSRETQYF. The CDR3 nucleotides read TGTGCCAGCAGCGATTGGACAGGGGGCTCGCGAGAGACCCAGTACTTC.

This clonotype has at least ten counts. The rearrangement uses TRBV7-2 and TRBJ2-7, with TRBD2 identical over 10 bases. Per germline, CDR1 SGHTA and CDR2 FQGNSA. This CDR3 is 16 amino acids long. V shed 5 bases and J 2 bases; nucleotides not matched to a gene: 9. CDR3 DNA: TGTGCCAGCAGCCCCCGGACTAGCGGCCTCACCTACGAGCAGTACTTC. Amino acids: CASSPRTSGLTYEQYF.

This clonotype was counted at least ten times. This chain joins TRBV6-5 and TRBJ2-3; D is possibly TRBD2 (5 bases). This CDR3 is 13 amino acids long. V was trimmed by 2 bases and J by 7 bases, leaving 10 bases between them. CDR1 and CDR2 from the germline V gene are MNHEY and SVGAGI. Here the CDR3 reads CASSYDSENTQYF. The CDR3 nucleotides are TGTGCCAGCAGTTACGATAGCGAAAATACGCAGTATTTT.

The chain couples TRBV18 to TRBJ1-4, with 8 positions matching TRBD1. CDR3 length equals 16 residues. CDR1 and CDR2 from the germline V gene are KGHSH and LQKENI. V shed 4 bases, J shed 7 bases, and the junction held 11 bases outside the gene matches. The CDR3 nucleotides read TGTGCCAGCTCACAACTACCGGGACAGGAGGGTGAAAAACTGTTTTTT. Translation gives CASSQLPGQEGEKLFF.